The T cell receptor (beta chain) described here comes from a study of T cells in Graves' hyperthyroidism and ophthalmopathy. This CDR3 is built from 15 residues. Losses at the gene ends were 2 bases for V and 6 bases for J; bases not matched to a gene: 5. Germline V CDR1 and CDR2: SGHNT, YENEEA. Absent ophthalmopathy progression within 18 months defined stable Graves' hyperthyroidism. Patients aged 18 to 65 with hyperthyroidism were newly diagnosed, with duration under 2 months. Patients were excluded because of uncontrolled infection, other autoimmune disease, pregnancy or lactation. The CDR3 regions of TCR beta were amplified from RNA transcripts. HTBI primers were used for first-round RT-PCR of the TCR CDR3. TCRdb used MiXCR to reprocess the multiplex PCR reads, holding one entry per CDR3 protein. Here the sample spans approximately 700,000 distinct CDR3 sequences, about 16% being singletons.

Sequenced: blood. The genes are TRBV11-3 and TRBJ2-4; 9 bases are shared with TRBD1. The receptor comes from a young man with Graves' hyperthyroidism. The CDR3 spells CASSLYGTGINIQYF. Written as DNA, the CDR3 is TGTGCCAGCAGCTTATACGGGACAGGGATAAACATTCAGTACTTC.